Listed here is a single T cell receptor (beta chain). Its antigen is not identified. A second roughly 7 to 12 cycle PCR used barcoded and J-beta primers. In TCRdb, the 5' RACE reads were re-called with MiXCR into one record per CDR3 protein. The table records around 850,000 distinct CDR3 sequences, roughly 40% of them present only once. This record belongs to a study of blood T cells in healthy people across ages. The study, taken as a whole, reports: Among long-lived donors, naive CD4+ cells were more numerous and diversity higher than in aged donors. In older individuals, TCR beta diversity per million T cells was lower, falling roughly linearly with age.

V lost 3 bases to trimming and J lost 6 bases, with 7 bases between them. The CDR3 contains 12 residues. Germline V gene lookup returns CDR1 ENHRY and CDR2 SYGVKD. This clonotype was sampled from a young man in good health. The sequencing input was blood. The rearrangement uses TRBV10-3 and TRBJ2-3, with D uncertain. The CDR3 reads CAISDWLDTQYF. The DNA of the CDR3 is TGTGCCATCAGTGACTGGTTGGATACGCAGTATTTT.